This entry is about one TCR beta chain. Its specificity is unknown. This record belongs to a study of OX40 agonist ivuxolimab in advanced cancers. Study context: Patients took ivuxolimab, an agonistic anti-OX40 (CD134) antibody. Partial responses were achieved by three patients, of whom one had hepatocellular carcinoma and two had cutaneous melanoma. Study-level points and caveats: Clones of CD4+ and CD8+ blood T cells grew by week 6 at doses of 0.1 to 3.0 mg/kg. The study found that CD8+ T cells averaged more expanded clones than CD4+.

Trimming shortened V by 4 bases and J by 5 bases, and 21 bases separated the two germline ends. The germline CDR1 and CDR2 sequences are SGHRS and YFSETQ. The CDR3 has 16 amino acids. Profiled with immunoSEQ multiplex PCR; TCRdb holds only in-frame clones, not every one. This sample carries over 150,000 clones, roughly 92% of them seen once, and the ten largest clones take around 0.33%. This chain joins TRBV5-1 and TRBJ1-1; D is perhaps TRBD1 (6 bases). Here the sequenced sample was CD4+ or CD8+ T cells sorted from blood, taken in a trial of the OX40 agonist ivuxolimab. This receptor was taken from an adult with an advanced solid tumor such as melanoma, head and neck, liver or kidney cancer. CDR3 sequence reads: CASSIRADLRGTEAFF. Here the CDR3 DNA reads TGCGCCAGCAGCATCCGGGCCGACCTTAGGGGGACTGAAGCTTTCTTT.